This T cell receptor (beta chain) came from a study of T cells after yellow fever vaccination. TCRdb reprocessed the 5' RACE reads via MiXCR and lists one record per CDR3 protein. This table holds 500,000 to 550,000 distinct CDR3 sequences, 20% to 25% found once. A remark on this clonotype: Antigen: not known.

Study observations and caveats: Compared with primary, the secondary response was weaker and peaked at day 5, not 15. Detected again after the booster were most primary-vaccination clones, at roughly 95% CD4 and 80% to 90% CD8. It was a small share of clonotypes that appeared in both CD4 and CD8 compartments. Sorted repertoires could include abundant contaminating clonotypes from bulk cells.

CDR3 length equals 14 residues. Trimming took 4 bases from V and 6 from J; bases not matched to a gene: 7. The germline V gene encodes CDR1 LGHDT and CDR2 YNNKEL (reference sequence). The clonotype originates from a man between 18 and 35 years old who received the YFV17D yellow fever vaccine. The V and J genes are TRBV3-1 and TRBJ2-7; 9 bases align to TRBD1. Sequenced material: PBMCs, taken roughly 20 days after the first yellow fever vaccination. The chain's CDR3 is CASSRGTGTVEQYF. In DNA form, the CDR3 reads TGTGCCAGCAGCCGGGGGACAGGGACGGTCGAGCAGTACTTC.